The 11 T cell receptor beta chains in this list originate from one sample, sequenced in a study of radiotherapy plus CTLA-4 blockade in lung cancer. This table comes from immunoSEQ multiplex PCR, and its TCRdb copy is limited to in-frame clones, with some not included. The table lists 65,000 to 100,000 clones, over 80% of them singletons. Specimen: peripheral blood, collected from a patient treated with radiotherapy plus ipilimumab. These receptor sequences come from a human donor with non-small cell lung cancer who had stable disease on radiotherapy plus ipilimumab.

This clone was counted a single time. The chain employs TRBV11-2 and TRBJ2-5; 12 bases align to TRBD2. V dropped 7 bases and J dropped 3; count of bases not matched to a gene: 3. The CDR3 is made up of 14 amino acids. The germline gives CDR1 SGHAT, CDR2 FQNNGV. The CDR3 is CASKSSGREETQYF. The CDR3 nucleotides are TGTGCCAGCAAATCTAGCGGGAGGGAAGAGACCCAGTACTTC.

V is TRBV5-1 and J is TRBJ1-1; maybe TRBD1 (6 bases). CDR1 is SGHRS and CDR2 is YFSETQ in the germline V gene. The CDR3 loop spans 15 amino acids. The V end lost 4 bases, the J end lost 4 bases, and 17 bases lay between the germline ends. The CDR3 DNA sequence: TGCGCCAGCAGCCCCTCCCAGGGGCAGACCACTGAAGCTTTCTTT. Amino acids: CASSPSQGQTTEAFF.

V usage is TRBV4-1 and J usage is TRBJ2-2, with D maybe TRBD1 (5 bases). CDR1 is MGHRA and CDR2 is YSYEKL in the germline V gene. The V gene lost 1 base and the J gene lost 6 bases, with 15 bases spanning the gap. The CDR3 extends over 16 amino acids. In DNA, the CDR3 is TGCGCCAGCAGCCAAGCAGTTGCAGGGATAGCCGGGGAGCTGTTTTTT. Protein product: CASSQAVAGIAGELFF.

This chain joins TRBV2 and TRBJ1-2, with D maybe TRBD1 (6 bases). The CDR3 has 11 residues. Germline CDR1 SNHLY, CDR2 FYNNEI. V lost 8 bases to trimming and J lost 8 bases, with 12 bases between them. The chain's CDR3 is CASGGGSGYTF. Here the CDR3 DNA reads TGTGCCAGCGGAGGGGGGAGCGGCTACACCTTC.

This chain connects TRBV5-5 to TRBJ2-7, with 8 bases matching TRBD1. Trimming at V came to 0 bases and at J to 3 bases, leaving 5 bases not matched to a gene. CDR1 is SGHKS, CDR2 YYEKEE, per germline (reference sequence). The CDR3 is 15 amino acids. DNA of the CDR3: TGTGCCAGCAGCTTGGTGACAGGGGAGCTCTACGAGCAGTACTTC. Its protein product is CASSLVTGELYEQYF.

The rearrangement joins TRBV7-6 to TRBJ1-6, with D possibly TRBD1 on 5 matching bases. Per the germline V gene, CDR1 is SGHVS and CDR2 is FNYEAQ. The CDR3 runs to 14 residues. The germline V and J ends were trimmed by 6 bases and 9 bases, with 15 bases remaining between them. CDR3 nucleotide sequence: TGTGCCAGCAGTGATTCAGGGTTCGGTTCACCCCTCCACTTT. Translating it yields CASSDSGFGSPLHF.

This chain's CDR3 is CASSLPGQGSEQYF. DNA for the CDR3: TGCGCCAGCAGCTTACCGGGACAGGGCAGCGAGCAGTACTTC. J is TRBJ2-7 and V is TRBV5-1, with 9 bases identical to TRBD1. Trimming took 2 bases from V and 6 from J; bases not matched to a gene: 6. The CDR3 runs 14 residues. Germline assignment: CDR1 SGHRS and CDR2 YFSETQ.

The chain couples TRBV7-2 to TRBJ2-1; 7 bases map to TRBD2. This CDR3 is built from 15 residues. J was trimmed by 6 bases and V by 4 bases; bases with no gene match: 9. The germline V gene encodes CDR1 SGHTA and CDR2 FQGNSA. CDR3 loop: CASSSTKGGANEQFF. The CDR3 bases are TGTGCCAGCAGCTCGACAAAGGGAGGGGCCAATGAGCAGTTCTTC. Combining the CDR3 with reference TRBV7-2 and TRBJ2-1 gives the whole variable domain GAGVSQSPSNKVTEKGKDVELRCDPISGHTALYWYRQSLGQGLEFLIYFQGNSAPDKSGLPSDRFSAERTGGSVSTLTIQRTQQEDSAVYLCASSSTKGGANEQFFGPGTRLTVL.

The chain combines TRBV28 with TRBJ2-2; TRBD2 agrees at 9 bases. With 0 bases clipped from V and 6 bases from J, the junction kept 5 bases outside the gene matches. The CDR3 has 16 amino acids. CDR1 is MDHEN, CDR2 SYDVKM, per germline. CDR3 nucleotide sequence: TGTGCCAGCAGTTTATGGGCGGGAGGGCCGGCCGGGGAGCTGTTTTTT. It specifies CASSLWAGGPAGELFF.

J is TRBJ1-3 and V is TRBV30; a weak D match, TRBD1 (5 bases). Germline assignment: CDR1 GTSNPN and CDR2 SVGIG (reference sequence). The CDR3 is 15 amino acids. Trimming removed 5 bases at V and 0 bases at J, with 14 bases between. Here the CDR3 DNA reads TGTGCCTGGTGGGGAAGGGGTCTCTCTGGAAACACCATATATTTT. It is translated as CAWWGRGLSGNTIYF.

This clone came up once. The V and J genes are TRBV9 and TRBJ1-6; the D is unclear. This CDR3 contains 14 residues. CDR1 is SGDLS, CDR2 YYNGEE, per germline. The V end lost 0 bases, the J end lost 7 bases, and 8 bases lay between the germline ends. The CDR3: CASSVGSENSPLHF. CDR3 DNA sequence: TGTGCCAGCAGCGTAGGGTCAGAAAATTCACCCCTCCACTTT.